Each of the 19 T cell receptor beta chains below was sequenced from the same sample in a study of monozygotic twins with inflammatory bowel disease. For each CDR3 protein, TCRdb gives one entry from its re-call of the 5' RACE reads, without DNA. Across approximately 160,000 distinct CDR3 sequences, the top ten clones capture 6.5% to 9% of the sample. Sequenced material: blood. All receptors derive from a human donor with ulcerative colitis or Crohn's disease, or a healthy co-twin of an affected twin (not recorded which).

The CDR3 is CASSQGTGGLRLSLGNTEAFF. The chain joins TRBV4-1 to TRBJ1-1; TCRdb names TRBD1, which stays unverified in the absence of DNA. The CDR3 runs to 21 residues. Germline V lookup: CDR1 MGHRA, CDR2 YSYEKL.

This sequence joins TRBV20-1 and TRBJ2-7; the TCRdb D gene call, TRBD1, has no DNA to confirm it. CDR3 length: 14 residues. Germline V CDR1 and CDR2: DFQATT, SNEGSKA (reference sequence). The CDR3 sequence is CSAQGERLTYEQYF.

V gene TRBV12-3 or TRBV12-4 combines with J gene TRBJ2-1; TCRdb picks TRBD1, but there is no DNA to check that call. The CDR3 spans 14 residues. This CDR3 is CASTSGTLYNEQFF.

The chain employs TRBV27 and TRBJ1-2; as DNA is missing, the TRBD1 call by TCRdb cannot be tested. The CDR3 sequence is 16 residues long. Germline lookup yields CDR1 MNHEY and CDR2 SMNVEV (reference sequence). The CDR3 loop is CASSPGWGVSNYGYTF.

The chain employs TRBV18 and TRBJ2-7. This CDR3 has 13 amino acids. Germline V gene data show CDR1 as KGHSH and CDR2 as LQKENI. This chain's CDR3 is CASSSAGSYEQYF.

The J gene is TRBJ2-7, the V gene TRBV6-5. This CDR3 contains 15 residues. Germline CDR1 and CDR2: MNHEY and SVGAGI. CDR3 sequence: CASSYSSGSSYEQYF.

The rearrangement joins TRBV10-3 to TRBJ2-7; TCRdb indicates TRBD1, and absent DNA this call remains unverified. The CDR3 consists of 14 residues. Germline V gene lookup returns CDR1 ENHRY and CDR2 SYGVKD. CDR3 in amino acids: CAISPGTGSYEQYF.

The chain is built from TRBV5-1 and TRBJ2-3; TCRdb reports TRBD2, a call that lacks DNA to check it against. The CDR3 sequence is 18 residues long. Germline V lookup: CDR1 SGHRS, CDR2 YFSETQ. This chain's CDR3 is CASSLGTSGSQLQDTQYF.

This chain links TRBV20-1 with TRBJ1-4; the D call of TRBD1 rests on TCRdb alone, since no DNA is present to check it. The CDR3 spans 13 residues. Germline V CDR1 and CDR2: DFQATT, SNEGSKA (reference sequence). The CDR3 reads CSADRGANEKLFF.

This rearrangement joins TRBV5-4 to TRBJ2-3; as DNA is missing, the TRBD1 call by TCRdb cannot be tested. Germline assignment: CDR1 SGHNT and CDR2 YYREEE (reference sequence). This CDR3 contains 14 residues. CDR3 amino acids: CASSLWDHRDTQYF. The full variable domain, rest sourced from reference TRBV5-4 and TRBJ2-3, is ETGVTQSPTHLIKTRGQQVTLRCSSQSGHNTVSWYQQALGQGPQFIFQYYREEENGRGNFPPRFSGLQFPNYSSELNVNALELDDSALYLCASSLWDHRDTQYFGPGTRLTVL.

The rearrangement joins TRBV6-5 to TRBJ1-1; absent DNA, TCRdb's TRBD1 call cannot be checked. The germline gives CDR1 MNHEY, CDR2 SVGAGI. There are 16 residues in the CDR3. CDR3 in amino acids: CASSPTPGTGNTEAFF.

The chain joins TRBV29-1 to TRBJ2-7; TCRdb's D call, TRBD2, is unchecked because there is no DNA. CDR3 length equals 18 residues. Germline assignment: CDR1 SQVTM and CDR2 ANQGSEA. This CDR3 reads CSVRGTLTSGRSGYEQYF.

CDR3 sequence reads: CASSLSEGPYNEQFF. V is TRBV7-2 and J is TRBJ2-1. The CDR3 extends over 15 amino acids. CDR1 is SGHTA and CDR2 is FQGNSA in the germline V gene. Full variable domain (missing parts from reference TRBV7-2 and TRBJ2-1): GAGVSQSPSNKVTEKGKDVELRCDPISGHTALYWYRQSLGQGLEFLIYFQGNSAPDKSGLPSDRFSAERTGGSVSTLTIQRTQQEDSAVYLCASSLSEGPYNEQFFGPGTRLTVL.

The genes are TRBV20-1 and TRBJ1-5. The CDR3 is 14 residues long. The germline V gene encodes CDR1 DFQATT and CDR2 SNEGSKA (reference sequence). The CDR3 here is CSARGTGTGQPQHF.

The V and J genes are TRBV27 and TRBJ1-2; TCRdb selects TRBD1, and the lack of DNA leaves this call unchecked. The CDR3 runs to 12 residues. CDR1 is MNHEY, CDR2 SMNVEV, per germline (reference sequence). CDR3 sequence reads: CASLDRFYGYTF.

The CDR3 region is CASSSTGTGFYGYTF. The chain is built from TRBV7-2 and TRBJ1-2; TCRdb calls TRBD1, which cannot be checked without DNA. Germline V gene lookup returns CDR1 SGHTA and CDR2 FQGNSA. The CDR3 covers 15 residues.

The rearrangement links TRBV7-6 to TRBJ1-1; TCRdb's D call of TRBD1 is untestable without DNA. The V gene's germline CDR1 is SGHVS and CDR2 FNYEAQ. The CDR3 loop spans 17 amino acids. CDR3 protein: CASSPTYSWGRNTEAFF.

This sequence joins TRBV3-1 and TRBJ1-2; the D gene TCRdb calls, TRBD1, cannot be checked with no DNA. Germline assignment: CDR1 LGHDT and CDR2 YNNKEL (reference sequence). This CDR3 is built from 15 residues. CDR3 protein: CASSQEGQYLRGYTF.

This sequence joins TRBV11-2 and TRBJ1-2. This CDR3 has 15 residues. Germline V gene data show CDR1 as SGHAT and CDR2 as FQNNGV. CDR3 region: CASSLEFSFNYGYTF.